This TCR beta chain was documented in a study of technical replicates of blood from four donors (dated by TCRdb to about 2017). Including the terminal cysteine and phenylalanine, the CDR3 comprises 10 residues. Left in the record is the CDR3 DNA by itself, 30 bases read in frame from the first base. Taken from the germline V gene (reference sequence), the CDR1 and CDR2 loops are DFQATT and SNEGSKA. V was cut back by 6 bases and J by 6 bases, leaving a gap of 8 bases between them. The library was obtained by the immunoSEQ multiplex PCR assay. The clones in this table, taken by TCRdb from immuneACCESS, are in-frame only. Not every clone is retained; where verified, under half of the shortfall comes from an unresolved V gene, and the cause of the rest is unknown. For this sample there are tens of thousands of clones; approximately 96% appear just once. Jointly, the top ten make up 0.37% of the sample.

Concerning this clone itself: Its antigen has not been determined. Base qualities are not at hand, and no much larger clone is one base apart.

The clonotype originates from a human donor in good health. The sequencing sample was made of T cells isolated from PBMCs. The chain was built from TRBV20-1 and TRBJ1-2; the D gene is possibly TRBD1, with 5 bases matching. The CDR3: CSAPGNGYTF. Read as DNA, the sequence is TGCAGTGCCCCAGGGAATGGCTACACCTTC.